Listed below are T cell receptor beta chains from one sample, sequenced in a study of spatial heterogeneity in lung cancer. A single record per CDR3 protein comes from TCRdb applying MiXCR to the 5' RACE reads. The table has tens of thousands of distinct CDR3 sequences, approximately 8.2% seen once. Sample: PBMCs, taken at surgery. The receptor set was obtained from a male donor with early-stage non-small cell lung cancer. CDR3s include the opening cysteine and the closing phenylalanine or tryptophan. Each record gives: J gene, clone size, D gene, V gene, CDR3 protein, CDR3 DNA. D genes are given only for firm matches. Where a row states a size, it is once, few, many or the class of an expanded clone; other rows omit it.

j_gene: TRBJ2-1; abundance: .; d_gene: TRBD2; v_gene: TRBV5-1; CDR3aa: CASSRRTSGSHNEQFF; CDR3nt: TGCGCCAGCAGCCGCAGGACTAGCGGGAGCCACAATGAGCAGTTCTTC
j_gene: TRBJ1-3; abundance: many; d_gene: TRBD1; v_gene: TRBV6-6; CDR3aa: CASNDRGSSGNTIYF; CDR3nt: TGTGCCAGCAATGACAGGGGGAGCTCTGGAAACACCATATATTTT
j_gene: TRBJ2-3; abundance: few; d_gene: .; v_gene: TRBV7-2; CDR3aa: CASSYTGTTSTDTQYF; CDR3nt: TGTGCCAGCAGCTACACCGGGACCACTAGCACAGATACGCAGTATTTT
j_gene: TRBJ2-2; abundance: .; d_gene: TRBD2; v_gene: TRBV4-1; CDR3aa: CASSQATSGRRGELFF; CDR3nt: TGCGCCAGCAGCCAAGCAACTAGCGGGAGAAGAGGGGAGCTGTTTTTT
j_gene: TRBJ2-5; abundance: many; d_gene: TRBD1; v_gene: TRBV5-1; CDR3aa: CASKPQGQGETQYF; CDR3nt: TGCGCCAGCAAACCCCAGGGACAGGGAGAGACCCAGTACTTC
j_gene: TRBJ2-3; abundance: many; d_gene: TRBD2; v_gene: TRBV13; CDR3aa: CASSLRLAGGYTDTQYF; CDR3nt: TGTGCCAGCAGCCTTAGACTAGCGGGGGGGTACACAGATACGCAGTATTTT
j_gene: TRBJ2-7; abundance: many; d_gene: .; v_gene: TRBV7-3; CDR3aa: CASSLDAGFPYEQYF; CDR3nt: TGTGCCAGCAGCTTAGATGCAGGGTTCCCCTACGAGCAGTACTTC
j_gene: TRBJ1-2; abundance: .; d_gene: .; v_gene: TRBV7-2; CDR3aa: CASSSASVQKANYGYTF; CDR3nt: TGTGCCAGCAGCTCCGCCAGTGTTCAGAAAGCTAACTATGGCTACACCTTC
j_gene: TRBJ2-3; abundance: many; d_gene: .; v_gene: TRBV29-1; CDR3aa: CSVENVASGSTDTQYF; CDR3nt: TGCAGCGTTGAAAACGTCGCCTCGGGTAGCACAGATACGCAGTATTTT
j_gene: TRBJ2-3; abundance: .; d_gene: .; v_gene: TRBV7-9; CDR3aa: CASSPRGVSHLTDTQYF; CDR3nt: TGTGCCAGCAGCCCGAGGGGGGTTTCTCACTTGACAGATACGCAGTATTTT
j_gene: TRBJ2-3; abundance: .; d_gene: .; v_gene: TRBV28; CDR3aa: CASSSASTDTQYF; CDR3nt: TGTGCCAGCAGTTCTGCTAGCACAGATACGCAGTATTTT
j_gene: TRBJ2-7; abundance: .; d_gene: .; v_gene: TRBV3-1; CDR3aa: CASSQASYEQYF; CDR3nt: TGTGCCAGCAGCCAAGCGAGCTACGAGCAGTACTTC
j_gene: TRBJ2-7; abundance: many; d_gene: .; v_gene: TRBV5-1; CDR3aa: CASSVSGRGSYEQYF; CDR3nt: TGCGCCAGCAGCGTTAGCGGACGGGGCTCCTACGAGCAGTACTTC
j_gene: TRBJ2-2; abundance: .; d_gene: TRBD2; v_gene: TRBV10-2; CDR3aa: CASSEVAGGTGELFF; CDR3nt: TGCGCCAGCAGTGAGGTAGCGGGAGGAACCGGGGAGCTGTTTTTT
j_gene: TRBJ2-2; abundance: many; d_gene: TRBD2; v_gene: TRBV20-1; CDR3aa: CSARDPAGRRELFF; CDR3nt: TGCAGTGCTAGAGATCCAGCGGGAAGGCGGGAGCTGTTTTTT
j_gene: TRBJ1-1; abundance: many; d_gene: .; v_gene: TRBV6-5; CDR3aa: CASHMNTEAFF; CDR3nt: TGTGCCAGCCATATGAACACTGAAGCTTTCTTT
j_gene: TRBJ2-3; abundance: few; d_gene: TRBD1; v_gene: TRBV6-1; CDR3aa: CASTTGGPADTQYF; CDR3nt: TGTGCCAGTACCACAGGGGGTCCCGCAGATACGCAGTATTTT
j_gene: TRBJ2-1; abundance: few; d_gene: TRBD2; v_gene: TRBV6-2/TRBV6-3; CDR3aa: CASSYLSGTSRTNEQFF; CDR3nt: TGTGCCAGCAGTTACCTCTCAGGGACTAGCAGAACCAATGAGCAGTTCTTC
j_gene: TRBJ2-1; abundance: few; d_gene: TRBD1; v_gene: TRBV2; CDR3aa: CASSEQGAGRFF; CDR3nt: TGTGCCAGCAGTGAGCAGGGGGCAGGTCGGTTCTTC
j_gene: TRBJ2-2; abundance: few; d_gene: TRBD2; v_gene: TRBV10-3; CDR3aa: CATGLAGDSGELFF; CDR3nt: TGTGCCACTGGACTAGCGGGAGACTCCGGGGAGCTGTTTTTT
j_gene: TRBJ2-5; abundance: many; d_gene: TRBD1; v_gene: TRBV10-3; CDR3aa: CAISEGDRGETQYF; CDR3nt: TGTGCCATCAGTGAGGGGGACAGGGGAGAGACCCAGTACTTC
j_gene: TRBJ2-3; abundance: many; d_gene: .; v_gene: TRBV7-2; CDR3aa: CASSLGLRDYTQYF; CDR3nt: TGTGCCAGCAGCTTAGGTTTGCGGGACTATACGCAGTATTTT
j_gene: TRBJ2-1; abundance: many; d_gene: TRBD2; v_gene: TRBV4-1; CDR3aa: CASSQALLAGVVYNEQFF; CDR3nt: TGCGCCAGCAGCCAAGCACTATTAGCGGGAGTGGTCTACAATGAGCAGTTCTTC
j_gene: TRBJ2-1; abundance: .; d_gene: .; v_gene: TRBV15; CDR3aa: CATSKTQANNEQFF; CDR3nt: TGTGCCACCAGCAAAACACAGGCGAACAATGAGCAGTTCTTC
j_gene: TRBJ2-1; abundance: many; d_gene: .; v_gene: TRBV7-2; CDR3aa: CASGLPRGRSVRQFF; CDR3nt: TGTGCCAGCGGTCTCCCCCGGGGCAGGTCCGTTAGGCAGTTCTTC
j_gene: TRBJ1-2; abundance: .; d_gene: .; v_gene: TRBV6-6; CDR3aa: CASRWNYGYTF; CDR3nt: TGTGCCAGCAGGTGGAACTATGGCTACACCTTC
j_gene: TRBJ2-5; abundance: .; d_gene: .; v_gene: TRBV14; CDR3aa: CASSQRAGTGQETQYF; CDR3nt: TGTGCCAGCAGCCAACGGGCGGGGACGGGACAAGAGACCCAGTACTTC
j_gene: TRBJ2-1; abundance: many; d_gene: .; v_gene: TRBV13; CDR3aa: CASSLSYNEQFF; CDR3nt: TGTGCCAGCAGCTTATCTTACAATGAGCAGTTCTTC
j_gene: TRBJ1-1; abundance: .; d_gene: .; v_gene: TRBV6-1; CDR3aa: CASSVSGTIDTEAFF; CDR3nt: TGTGCCAGCAGTGTTTCCGGGACTATCGACACTGAAGCTTTCTTT
j_gene: TRBJ2-7; abundance: many; d_gene: .; v_gene: TRBV7-6; CDR3aa: CASSLWKGEQYF; CDR3nt: TGTGCCAGCAGCTTATGGAAGGGGGAGCAGTACTTC
j_gene: TRBJ2-7; abundance: many; d_gene: .; v_gene: TRBV9; CDR3aa: CASSVTVVGEQYF; CDR3nt: TGTGCCAGCAGCGTAACAGTGGTCGGCGAGCAGTACTTC
j_gene: TRBJ2-2; abundance: .; d_gene: .; v_gene: TRBV6-5; CDR3aa: CASSGSSAHADTGELFF; CDR3nt: TGTGCCAGCAGTGGGTCTAGCGCCCACGCGGACACCGGGGAGCTGTTTTTT
j_gene: TRBJ2-7; abundance: .; d_gene: TRBD1; v_gene: TRBV27; CDR3aa: CASGQGSEQYF; CDR3nt: TGTGCCAGCGGACAGGGGAGCGAGCAGTACTTC
j_gene: TRBJ2-1; abundance: .; d_gene: .; v_gene: TRBV5-1; CDR3aa: CASSPPGDEQFF; CDR3nt: TGCGCCAGCAGCCCTCCGGGGGATGAGCAGTTCTTC
j_gene: TRBJ2-5; abundance: many; d_gene: .; v_gene: TRBV28; CDR3aa: CASSLGVSSGETQYF; CDR3nt: TGTGCCAGCAGTTTGGGAGTGTCATCTGGAGAGACCCAGTACTTC
j_gene: TRBJ2-3; abundance: few; d_gene: TRBD1; v_gene: TRBV7-9; CDR3aa: CASRPRTGAGTDTQYF; CDR3nt: TGTGCCAGCAGACCGAGGACAGGGGCTGGCACAGATACGCAGTATTTT
j_gene: TRBJ2-2; abundance: many; d_gene: .; v_gene: TRBV5-6; CDR3aa: CASRTGGHTGELFF; CDR3nt: TGTGCCAGCAGGACCGGGGGCCACACCGGGGAGCTGTTTTTT
j_gene: TRBJ2-1; abundance: .; d_gene: .; v_gene: TRBV9; CDR3aa: CASSPDLSYNEQFF; CDR3nt: TGTGCCAGCAGCCCGGACCTATCCTACAATGAGCAGTTCTTC
j_gene: TRBJ2-3; abundance: .; d_gene: TRBD1; v_gene: TRBV5-1; CDR3aa: CASRKTGGADTQYF; CDR3nt: TGCGCCAGCAGGAAGACAGGGGGCGCGGATACGCAGTATTTT
j_gene: TRBJ2-3; abundance: .; d_gene: .; v_gene: TRBV7-8; CDR3aa: CASSSRLGGSTDTQYF; CDR3nt: TGTGCCAGCAGCTCCCGACTGGGGGGATCCACAGATACGCAGTATTTT
j_gene: TRBJ2-7; abundance: .; d_gene: .; v_gene: TRBV5-6; CDR3aa: CASTPGVSYEQYF; CDR3nt: TGTGCCAGCACCCCCGGCGTATCCTACGAGCAGTACTTC
j_gene: TRBJ2-7; abundance: .; d_gene: .; v_gene: TRBV20-1; CDR3aa: CSARRTASYEQYF; CDR3nt: TGCAGTGCTAGAAGGACGGCCTCCTACGAGCAGTACTTC
j_gene: TRBJ1-2; abundance: .; d_gene: .; v_gene: TRBV29-1; CDR3aa: CSVDLWGGYGYTF; CDR3nt: TGCAGCGTTGATTTATGGGGAGGCTATGGCTACACCTTC
j_gene: TRBJ2-3; abundance: many; d_gene: .; v_gene: TRBV5-1; CDR3aa: CASSMTSPTDTQYF; CDR3nt: TGCGCCAGCAGCATGACTAGTCCCACAGATACGCAGTATTTT
j_gene: TRBJ2-1; abundance: many; d_gene: TRBD1; v_gene: TRBV4-3; CDR3aa: CASSQEGTGGYEQFF; CDR3nt: TGCGCCAGCAGCCAAGAGGGGACAGGGGGCTATGAGCAGTTCTTC
j_gene: TRBJ1-5; abundance: .; d_gene: .; v_gene: TRBV12-3/TRBV12-4; CDR3aa: CASSYSNQPQHF; CDR3nt: TGTGCCAGCAGTTATAGCAATCAGCCCCAGCATTTT
j_gene: TRBJ2-3; abundance: few; d_gene: .; v_gene: TRBV6-2/TRBV6-3; CDR3aa: CASADTRRDTQYF; CDR3nt: TGTGCCAGCGCCGATACAAGGCGGGATACGCAGTATTTT
j_gene: TRBJ2-7; abundance: .; d_gene: .; v_gene: TRBV5-6; CDR3aa: CASSLGTLSSYEQYF; CDR3nt: TGTGCCAGCAGCTTGGGGACATTAAGCTCCTACGAGCAGTACTTC
j_gene: TRBJ2-3; abundance: few; d_gene: .; v_gene: TRBV28; CDR3aa: CASIPNRGGVTDTQYF; CDR3nt: TGTGCCAGCATCCCCAATCGCGGGGGCGTCACAGATACGCAGTATTTT
j_gene: TRBJ2-1; abundance: few; d_gene: TRBD2; v_gene: TRBV4-3; CDR3aa: CASSRLAGRSYNEQFF; CDR3nt: TGCGCCAGCAGCCGTTTAGCGGGGCGCTCCTACAATGAGCAGTTCTTC
j_gene: TRBJ1-2; abundance: .; d_gene: TRBD1; v_gene: TRBV7-2; CDR3aa: CASSTGAGYTF; CDR3nt: TGTGCCAGCAGTACAGGGGCGGGCTACACCTTC
j_gene: TRBJ2-7; abundance: many; d_gene: .; v_gene: TRBV6-2/TRBV6-3; CDR3aa: CASSYGVSYEQYF; CDR3nt: TGTGCCAGCAGTTACGGAGTATCCTACGAGCAGTACTTC